This T cell receptor (beta chain) was recorded in a study of TIL therapy for anti-PD-1-resistant metastatic lung cancer (dated by TCRdb to the early 2020s). About the full investigation: A median age of approximately 50 years (range about 38-80) and a median tumor PD-L1 proportion score of 6% were recorded among enrolled patients. Most of the cohort had lung adenocarcinoma, a few tumors were EGFR-mutant and two were ALK-rearranged, and half of the patients were current or former smokers. Across the cohort, whole-exome sequencing showed a median non-synonymous tumor mutation burden of approximately 1.5 mutations per megabase. Tumor and peripheral blood T cell receptor beta sequencing was used to track clonotypes across tumor, expanded TIL product and serial blood samples. Study-level results and caveats: Clonal turnover during TIL culture was high, and many clones enriched in the product were not detected in the baseline tumor, suggesting clonal contraction rather than faithful expansion. Higher clonality and lower diversity were observed in expanded TIL cultures than in baseline intratumoral T cells (median clonality 6% vs 31%, p < 0.0001). The study protocol defined all tumor marker inferences as exploratory. The cohort was highly selected, including more treatment-naive, never-smoker and oncogene-addicted patients than is typical, which limits generalizability.

CDR1 and CDR2, per the germline V gene (reference sequence), are MNHNY and SVGAGI. Reading from cysteine to phenylalanine, the CDR3 counts 12 amino acids. The sequence is cut down to CDR3 DNA, 36 bases in frame from base 1. Trimming costs V 8 bases and J 5 bases, and their ends lie 9 bases apart. The sample's time point label, decoded: pre-treatment sample, taken before nivolumab and TIL therapy. Excised metastases, mostly pleural nodules or supraclavicular lymph nodes, were used as baseline tumor samples and were taken from the same resection from which TIL were grown. Before any PD-1/PD-L1 blockade was given, tumors were harvested, nivolumab was then administered, and patients who progressed went on to receive lymphodepletion, an infusion of expanded TIL, and IL-2. Adults with stage 4 NSCLC were enrolled in a dual-center phase I trial from 2017 to early 2020. The samples were drawn from an open-label, single-arm phase I trial testing tumor-infiltrating lymphocyte therapy combined with nivolumab in advanced non-small cell lung cancer. For each resected tumor, portions were snap-frozen in liquid nitrogen and kept at -80 degrees C. Tumor regions of interest were selected on H&E sections by laser-capture macrodissection, were pulverized into about 14 mg aliquots, and were extracted with Qiagen Allprep kits.

TCR beta CDR3 regions were amplified from genomic DNA by bias-controlled multiplex PCR with the immunoSEQ v3 hsTCRB kit. The TCR libraries were sequenced on an Illumina NextSeq 500 to around 1.9 million read pairs for survey level or about 4.5-6 million read pairs for deep level. The authors processed their data as follows. The immunoSEQ Analyzer software assigned V, D and J genes, filtered out non-productive sequences, and reported clonality. To compare repertoires between infused TIL and blood, productive Simpson clonality was used along with the Morisita overlap index of productive TRB rearrangements. This immuneACCESS table, as held by TCRdb, lists in-frame sequences with V and J called but not all clones. Of the missing ones, under half trace to an unresolved V gene in checked studies; the others have no known cause. That table furnishes V, J and clone size, whereas the DNA furnished D and trimming. This sample holds under 100,000 clones; roughly 65% were observed only once. The top ten hold approximately 11% of the sample.

This clone was recorded only once. Its binding antigen is unknown. Nothing much larger sits one base from this clone, and base qualities are not available. The rearranged chain carries TRBV6-6 and TRBJ1-4; there is no confident call for the D gene. Material: tumor tissue, obtained at baseline. The clonotype comes from a person aged 25-80 years with non-small cell lung cancer. The CDR3 has the sequence CASRSGNEKLFF. The DNA is as follows: TGTGCCAGCCGATCGGGGAATGAAAAACTGTTTTTT.